This TCR beta chain was identified during a study of CD8+ T cells in alopecia areata. The treatment: oral pan-JAK inhibitor, 5-10 mg twice daily. Broader study findings: Persistence in scalp and blood during tofacitinib was observed for many expanded lesional clones. Mice gave a clearer picture of TCR sharing than patients did, possibly for HLA-related reasons. Alphabeta T cells residing in normal skin are also sequenced in scalp samples.

There are 13 residues in the CDR3. Germline values: CDR1 GTSNPN, CDR2 SVGIG (reference sequence). V lost 4 bases, J lost 4 bases, and 13 bases lay in between. In regard to this clone: Its antigen remains unidentified.

Extracted RNA was reverse transcribed, and the resulting cDNA served as sequencing template. Produced via immunoSEQ multiplex PCR; TCRdb's table is partial and in-frame only. This sample has under 350,000 clones; 55% to 75% occur once, and the top ten carry less than 2%. V usage is TRBV30 and J usage is TRBJ1-2; D gene ambiguous. The source is a human donor with alopecia areata. The sequencing here drew on CD4+ T cells sorted from blood, taken at week 24, from a patient treated with tofacitinib. The CDR3 coding sequence is TGTGCCTGGACCGCGCAGGCGGCCTATGGCTACACCTTC. This encodes CAWTAQAAYGYTF.